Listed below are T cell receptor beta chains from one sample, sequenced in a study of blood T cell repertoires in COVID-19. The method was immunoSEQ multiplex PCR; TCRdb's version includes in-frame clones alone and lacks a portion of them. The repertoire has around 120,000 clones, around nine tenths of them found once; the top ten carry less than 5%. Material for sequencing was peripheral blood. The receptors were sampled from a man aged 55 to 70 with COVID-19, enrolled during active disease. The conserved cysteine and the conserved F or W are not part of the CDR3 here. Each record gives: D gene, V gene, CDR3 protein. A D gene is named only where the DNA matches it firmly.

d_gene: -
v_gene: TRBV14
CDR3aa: ASSLVGGVDSPLH

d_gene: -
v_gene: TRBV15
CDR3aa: ATSRDYRYEQY

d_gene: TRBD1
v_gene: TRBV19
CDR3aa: ASSTPGTGTDTQY

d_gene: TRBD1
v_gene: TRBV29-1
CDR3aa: SDRQGTNYGYT

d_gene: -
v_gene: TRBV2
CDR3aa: ASSQGITGELF

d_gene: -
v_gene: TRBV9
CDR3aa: ASSVDSYTEAF

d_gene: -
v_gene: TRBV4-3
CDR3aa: ASSQDMGGNSGNTIY

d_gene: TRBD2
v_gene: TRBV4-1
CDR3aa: ASSPTGGANGELF

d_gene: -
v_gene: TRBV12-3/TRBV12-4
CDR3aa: ASSFAVEQF

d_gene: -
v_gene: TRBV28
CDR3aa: ASSLSYNSPLH

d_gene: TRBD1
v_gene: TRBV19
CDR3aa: ASIDGTENTEAF

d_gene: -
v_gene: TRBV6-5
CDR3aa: ASSYGGGNYGYT

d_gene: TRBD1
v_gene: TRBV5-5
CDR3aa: ASSYSLGQGSGNTIY

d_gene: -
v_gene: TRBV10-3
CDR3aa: AISDSSGNTIY

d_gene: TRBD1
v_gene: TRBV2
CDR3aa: ASSGTGWAEAF

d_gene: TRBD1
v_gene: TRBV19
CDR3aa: ASSIGTGDSYEQY

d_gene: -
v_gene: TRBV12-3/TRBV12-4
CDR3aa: ASSRGSEQY

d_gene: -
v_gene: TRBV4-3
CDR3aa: ASSRRTENQPQH

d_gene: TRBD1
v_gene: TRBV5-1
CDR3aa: ASLSFQDRDRGFVGNYGYT

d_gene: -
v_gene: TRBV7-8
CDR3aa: ASSLRGSLYQETQY

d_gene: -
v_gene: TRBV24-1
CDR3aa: ATNIERDVNEQF

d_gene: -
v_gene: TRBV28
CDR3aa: ASNPTLGGGEQY

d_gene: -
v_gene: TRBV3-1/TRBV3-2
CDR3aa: ASSQEGRGFQETQY

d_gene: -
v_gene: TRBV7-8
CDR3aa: ASSLVGGAHNYGYT

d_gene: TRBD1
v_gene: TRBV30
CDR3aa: AWGQVRELF

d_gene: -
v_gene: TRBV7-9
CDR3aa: ASSLTNKRNTEAF

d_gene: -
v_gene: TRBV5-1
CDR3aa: ASSRQRTDTQY

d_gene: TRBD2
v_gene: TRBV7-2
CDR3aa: ASSPILAGAHEQY

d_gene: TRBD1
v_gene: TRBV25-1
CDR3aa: ASRDRARNTIY

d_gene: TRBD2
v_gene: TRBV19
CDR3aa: ASSIGGRGRETQY

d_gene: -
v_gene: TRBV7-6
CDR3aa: ASSFGGDDEKLF

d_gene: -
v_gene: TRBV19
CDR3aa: ASSMTGRYGYT

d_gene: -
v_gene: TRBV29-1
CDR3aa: SVDLFGYT

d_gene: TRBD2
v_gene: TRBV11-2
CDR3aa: ASSLGTSADNEQF

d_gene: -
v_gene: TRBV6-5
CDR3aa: ASSYGGNTEAF

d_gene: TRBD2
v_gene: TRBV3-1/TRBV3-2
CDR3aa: ASSRGTSDNTGELF

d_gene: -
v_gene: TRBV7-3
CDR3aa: ASSLAPHYEQY

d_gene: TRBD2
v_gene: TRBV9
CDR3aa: ASSAFPGLALLSNEQF

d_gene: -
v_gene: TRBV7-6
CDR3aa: ASSKITGTNTEAF

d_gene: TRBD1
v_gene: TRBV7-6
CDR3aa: ASSLEDRGGTETQY

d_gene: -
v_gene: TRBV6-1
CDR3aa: ASSEADSGANVLT

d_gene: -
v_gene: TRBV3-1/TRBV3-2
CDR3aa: ASSQDRLGGSYNEQF

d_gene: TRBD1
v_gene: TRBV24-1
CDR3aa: ATSADRAHTGELF

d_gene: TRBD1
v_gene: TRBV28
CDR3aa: ASSNTGTGSIEQY

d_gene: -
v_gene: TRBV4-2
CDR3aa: ASSQDPGWENSPLH

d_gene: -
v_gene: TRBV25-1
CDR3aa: ASSESGTEQY

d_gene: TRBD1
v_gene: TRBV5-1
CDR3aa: ASSATGGGRGMDEKLF

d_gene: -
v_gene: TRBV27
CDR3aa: ASGSGNSNQPQH

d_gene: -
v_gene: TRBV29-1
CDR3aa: SVPKQVNTEAF

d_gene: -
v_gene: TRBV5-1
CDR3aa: ASSWGTSGTPDYEQY

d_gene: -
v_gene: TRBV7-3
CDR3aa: ASSLTRESGTQY

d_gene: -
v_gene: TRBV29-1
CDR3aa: SVPTGDLNSPLH

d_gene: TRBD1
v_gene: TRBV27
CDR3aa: ASSFARGRDSPLH

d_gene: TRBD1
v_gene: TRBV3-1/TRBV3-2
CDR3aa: ASSQDRGLSPLH

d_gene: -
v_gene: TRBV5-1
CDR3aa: ASSFRPQAYEQY

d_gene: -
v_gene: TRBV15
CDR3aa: ATSGGQLGVGELF

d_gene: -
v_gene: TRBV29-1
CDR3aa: SVRSPSSYNEQF